The T cell receptor beta chain described here comes from a study of T cell responses to AZD1222 COVID-19 vaccine. Some clones are missing from TCRdb's copy, which holds only in-frame ones; the method was immunoSEQ multiplex PCR. The data hold tens of thousands of clones, with roughly 90% observed a single time. Both about-4-week and about-12-week second-dose recipients were combined. Study-wide results and caveats: The donors showed a predominance of white British ancestry and of females, with possible underestimation of clonal diversity. Mapped onto spike, vaccine-associated CD4 TCRs spanned it and were dominant at 160-218 and 743-854. Repertoires in all cases were sampled only once the peak T cell response had passed.

On this clone itself: The antigen is unknown.

CDR3 length: 16 residues. Germline V lookup: CDR1 SGDLS, CDR2 YYNGEE. With 4 bases removed from V and 6 bases from J, the gap between germline ends came to 20 bases. The material sequenced was peripheral blood, taken 28 days after the second AZD1222 dose. This TCR derives from an adult who received the AZD1222 COVID-19 vaccine. V gene TRBV9 combines with J gene TRBJ2-1, with D possibly being TRBD1 or TRBD2 (5 bases each). CDR3: CASSSTTGTVGNEQFF. CDR3 bases: TGTGCCAGCAGCTCAACGACTGGGACGGTTGGCAATGAGCAGTTCTTC.